This T cell receptor beta chain emerged from a study of primary melanoma T cells and metastatic recurrence (dated by TCRdb to between 2020 and 2021). Regarding the complete study: The cohort was made up of 200 or so primary melanomas of stage T2 to T4, with thickness greater than 1 mm. Whether T-cell fraction and T-cell repertoire clonality in primary melanoma tumors predicted patient outcome was tested in the study. Histopathological grading of tumor-infiltrating lymphocytes was compared with the sequencing-derived T-cell fraction. The T-cell fraction measured by TCR beta sequencing was compared against progression-free survival as the clinical outcome.

The V end loses 4 bases and the J end loses 5 bases, and a stretch of 21 bases separates them. As encoded in the germline V gene, CDR1 is SGHDN while CDR2 is FVKESK. From its cysteine to its phenylalanine, the CDR3 spans 16 amino acids. The read is trimmed to its CDR3 DNA, 48 bases read in frame from base 1. Patients had primary melanoma that had been surgically resected and was considered potentially curable but at risk of metastatic recurrence. As concerns this clone: The antigen this receptor binds is unknown. Per-nucleotide qualities are absent, and no much larger clonotype sits a single base away.

Library preparation was by the immunoSEQ multiplex PCR assay. Primary melanoma tumor tissue was subjected to high-throughput sequencing of the T-cell receptor beta chain. Concerning the study's data processing: TCRB CDR3 sharing between samples and the distribution of insertions and deletions were included in the repertoire analyses. The predictive value of the T-cell fraction was ranked against histopathological variables by a gradient-boosted model. TCRdb holds this immuneACCESS table with in-frame rearrangements only. Some clones are missing; in checked studies, unresolved V genes explain under half, and the rest has no known cause. D and trimming were read from the DNA, whereas the V and J calls and clone size are those reported in that table. This sample comprises some 600 clones, under 75% of them detected only once. The ten largest clones capture less than 9.5% of the sample. General findings and caveats noted by the study authors: An effective T-cell-mediated antitumor response in primary melanoma was presented by the authors only as a suggestion rather than as a demonstrated mechanism. Progression-free survival was reportedly predicted by the tumor T-cell fraction independently of age, mitotic rate, ulceration and thickness. Protection appeared to be conferred by a T-cell fraction above 20% regardless of ulceration status, mitotic rate or nodal disease. Progression-free survival prediction was reportedly improved more by adding T-cell fraction to tumor thickness than by adding any other histopathological variable.

Sequencing was done on a sample of melanoma tumor tissue. The chain uses TRBV14 and TRBJ2-7, and the D gene may be TRBD2, 6 bases matching. The sequence was obtained from a human donor with melanoma. The sequenced DNA is TGTGCCAGCAGCCCTCTGGTTCTAGCGTCAACCCACGAGCAGTACTTC. Its product reads: CASSPLVLASTHEQYF. Reference TRBV14 and TRBJ2-7 genes cover what lies past the CDR3, so the full variable domain is EAGVTQFPSHSVIEKGQTVTLRCDPISGHDNLYWYRRVMGKEIKFLLHFVKESKQDESGMPNNRFLAERTGGTYSTLKVQPAELEDSGVYFCASSPLVLASTHEQYFGPGTRLTVT.